This T cell receptor (beta chain) emerged from a study of blood T cell repertoires in COVID-19. About the research overall: The origin of the acute and convalescent COVID-19 samples was the United States, Italy and Spain. T cells, B-cell-depleted T cells, or PBMCs supplied cDNA or gDNA.

V gave up 5 bases and J gave up 4 bases; unmatched junction bases: 7. CDR1 and CDR2 from the germline V gene are SGHRS and YFSETQ. This CDR3 region has 16 residues. Authors' analysis steps: It was from reference gene primer amplification that nucleated cell counts were estimated. Profiling relied on immunoSEQ multiplex PCR, and the TCRdb table lists in-frame clones only, not all of them. V and J calls and clone size are given by that table; D and trimming were obtained from the DNA. The repertoire has some 64,000 clones, 75% to 80% of them found once; the top ten carry roughly 6.3%. This clonotype originated in an older woman with acute or convalescent COVID-19. Sample: peripheral blood. The chain carries TRBV5-1 and TRBJ2-2; TRBD1 matches at 11 bases. CDR3 region: CASRTGQGAVTGELFF. CDR3 DNA: TGCGCCAGCAGAACCGGACAGGGGGCGGTCACCGGGGAGCTGTTTTTT.